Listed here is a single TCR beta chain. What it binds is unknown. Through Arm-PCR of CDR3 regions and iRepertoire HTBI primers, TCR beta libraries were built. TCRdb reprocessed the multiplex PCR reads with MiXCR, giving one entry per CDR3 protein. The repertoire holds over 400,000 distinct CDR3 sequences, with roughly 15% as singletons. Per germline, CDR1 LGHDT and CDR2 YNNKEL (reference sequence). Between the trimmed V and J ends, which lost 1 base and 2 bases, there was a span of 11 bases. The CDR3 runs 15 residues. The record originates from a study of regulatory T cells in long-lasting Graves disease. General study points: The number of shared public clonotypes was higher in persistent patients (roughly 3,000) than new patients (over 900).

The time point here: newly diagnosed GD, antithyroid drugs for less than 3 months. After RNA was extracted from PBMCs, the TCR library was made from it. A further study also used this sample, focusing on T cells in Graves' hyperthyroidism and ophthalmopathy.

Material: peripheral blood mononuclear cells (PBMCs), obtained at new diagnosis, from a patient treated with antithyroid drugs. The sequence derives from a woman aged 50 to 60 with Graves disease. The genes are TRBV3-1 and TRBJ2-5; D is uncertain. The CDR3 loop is CASSQGLARQETQYF. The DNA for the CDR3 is TGTGCCAGCAGCCAAGGTTTGGCGAGACAAGAGACCCAGTACTTC.